Described below is a single T cell receptor beta chain sequence and its context. Antigen specificity is unknown. The sample is drawn from a study of OX40 agonist ivuxolimab in advanced cancers. Produced via immunoSEQ multiplex PCR; TCRdb's table is partial and in-frame only. The sample contains tens of thousands of clones, roughly 89% of which appear only once. Whole-study results and caveats: Near-lowest levels of clonal expansion characterized partial responders at 0.1-3.0 mg/kg.

The source of this sequence is an adult with an advanced solid tumor such as melanoma, head and neck, liver or kidney cancer. The sequenced sample was CD4+ or CD8+ T cells sorted from blood, obtained in a trial of the OX40 agonist ivuxolimab.

The CDR3 reads CASSLGTGLYEQYF. CDR3 nucleotides: TGCGCCAGCAGCTTGGGGACAGGGCTCTACGAGCAGTACTTC. The genes are TRBV5-1 and TRBJ2-7; TRBD1 agrees at 8 bases. The CDR3 length is 14 residues. After removal of 0 bases from V and 3 bases from J, the junction contained 2 bases not matched to a gene. The germline V gene has CDR1 SGHRS and CDR2 YFSETQ.